This T cell receptor beta chain was recovered during a study of OX40 agonist ivuxolimab in advanced cancers. The wider study: There were three patients with partial responses, one having hepatocellular carcinoma and two cutaneous melanoma. Study results and limitations: People who partly responded at 0.1-3.0 mg/kg had some of the least clonal expansion seen.

Patients were ineligible given autoimmune disease history or systemic immunosuppression. Blood samples were obtained at baseline, cycle 4 day 1, and cycle 7 day 1. Repertoires were generated with immunoSEQ multiplex PCR, while TCRdb's copy carries only in-frame clones and drops some. The sample has roughly 81,000 clones, 70% to 90% seen once; the top ten hold about 6%. Remarks on this clone: The antigen is undetermined.

The sample was CD4+ or CD8+ T cells sorted from blood, taken in a trial of the OX40 agonist ivuxolimab. This clonotype originated in an adult with an advanced solid tumor such as melanoma, head and neck, liver or kidney cancer.

The CDR3: CASSETSGRVNTQYF. DNA of the CDR3: TGCGCCAGCAGTGAGACTAGCGGGAGGGTGAATACGCAGTATTTT. This chain uses TRBV10-2 with TRBJ2-3; the match to TRBD2 covers 13 bases. There are 15 residues in the CDR3. Germline CDR1 reads WSHSY; CDR2 reads SAAADI. Trimming cost V 2 bases and J 7 bases; bases outside gene matches: 3.